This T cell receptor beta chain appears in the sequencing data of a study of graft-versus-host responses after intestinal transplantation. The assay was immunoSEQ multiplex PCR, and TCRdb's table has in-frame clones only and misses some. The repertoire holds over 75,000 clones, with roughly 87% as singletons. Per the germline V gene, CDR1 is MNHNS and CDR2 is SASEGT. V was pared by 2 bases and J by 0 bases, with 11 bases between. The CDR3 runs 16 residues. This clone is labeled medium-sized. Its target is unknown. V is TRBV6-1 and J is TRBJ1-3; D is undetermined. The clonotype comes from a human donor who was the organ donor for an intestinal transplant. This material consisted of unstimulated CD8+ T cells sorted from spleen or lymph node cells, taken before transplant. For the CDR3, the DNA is TGTGCCAGCAGTGAAACGGACGGGGACTCTGGAAACACCATATATTTT. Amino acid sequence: CASSETDGDSGNTIYF.